Listed below are T cell receptor beta chains from one sample, sequenced in a study of Graves' ophthalmopathy and Graves' hyperthyroidism. Each CDR3 protein gets one entry after TCRdb re-called the multiplex PCR reads with MiXCR. In the table there are roughly 410,000 distinct CDR3 sequences, approximately 15% of which are singletons. The sequencing input was peripheral blood. These receptors all stem from a woman younger than 30 with stable Graves' hyperthyroidism. CDR3s include the opening cysteine and the closing phenylalanine or tryptophan. D genes are given only for firm matches. Clone size is not always given. Where it is, it says once, few, many or a class for expanded clones.

abundance: many; d_gene: -; v_gene: TRBV10-1; j_gene: TRBJ1-1; CDR3nt: TGCGCCAGCAAATGGGATGGTGCAATGGGTCTGGACGGTGAAGCTTTCTTT; CDR3aa: CASKWDGAMGLDGEAFF
abundance: -; d_gene: -; v_gene: TRBV6-2/TRBV6-3; j_gene: TRBJ2-5; CDR3nt: TGTGCCAGCAGTTACGCAACGCCTTACTCTCTGGGGTTGCAAGAGACCCAGTACTTC; CDR3aa: CASSYATPYSLGLQETQYF
abundance: few; d_gene: -; v_gene: TRBV9; j_gene: TRBJ2-3; CDR3nt: TGTGCCAGCAGCGTAGCCTTATCTAGCACAGATACGCAGTATTTT; CDR3aa: CASSVALSSTDTQYF
abundance: few; d_gene: TRBD1; v_gene: TRBV29-1; j_gene: TRBJ1-1; CDR3nt: TGCAGCGTGGACAGGGGGCCCTTCACTGAAGCTTGCTTT; CDR3aa: CSVDRGPFTEACF
abundance: many; d_gene: TRBD1; v_gene: TRBV19; j_gene: TRBJ1-6; CDR3nt: TGTGCCAGCCAGACAGGGGGGCACTCACCCCTCCACTTT; CDR3aa: CASQTGGHSPLHF
abundance: many; d_gene: -; v_gene: TRBV28; j_gene: TRBJ2-7; CDR3nt: TGTGCCAGCAGCCAGACCCTCTACGAGCAGTACTTC; CDR3aa: CASSQTLYEQYF
abundance: -; d_gene: -; v_gene: TRBV6-5; j_gene: TRBJ1-1; CDR3nt: TGTGCCAGCAGTTACTCGGGGGGAAGAAACACTGAAGCTTTCTTT; CDR3aa: CASSYSGGRNTEAFF
abundance: many; d_gene: -; v_gene: TRBV6-1; j_gene: TRBJ1-3; CDR3nt: TGTGCCAGCAGTGTCGTCACAGCTCCTGGAAACACCATATATTTT; CDR3aa: CASSVVTAPGNTIYF
abundance: many; d_gene: -; v_gene: TRBV29-1; j_gene: TRBJ1-2; CDR3nt: TGCAGCGTTGCGGGGCCCGGGTATGGCTACACCTTC; CDR3aa: CSVAGPGYGYTF
abundance: -; d_gene: TRBD1; v_gene: TRBV6-4; j_gene: TRBJ2-7; CDR3nt: TGTGCCAGCAGTGACTCCGGGACAGGGGGCTACGAGCAGTACTTC; CDR3aa: CASSDSGTGGYEQYF
abundance: many; d_gene: TRBD2; v_gene: TRBV7-2; j_gene: TRBJ2-7; CDR3nt: TGTGCCAGCAGCTCAGGGCTAGTAGCGGGATACGAGCAGTACTTC; CDR3aa: CASSSGLVAGYEQYF
abundance: -; d_gene: -; v_gene: TRBV6-2/TRBV6-3; j_gene: TRBJ2-2; CDR3nt: TGTGCCAGCAGTCCCTGGTCGGGGGACACCGGGGAGCTGTTTTTT; CDR3aa: CASSPWSGDTGELFF
abundance: many; d_gene: -; v_gene: TRBV12-3/TRBV12-4; j_gene: TRBJ1-1; CDR3nt: TGTGCCAGCAGTTTAATAGAGTACACTGAAGCTTTCTTT; CDR3aa: CASSLIEYTEAFF
abundance: many; d_gene: -; v_gene: TRBV6-1; j_gene: TRBJ2-2; CDR3nt: TGTGCCAGCGGGTCGGGGCTTAACACCGGGGAGCTGTTTTTT; CDR3aa: CASGSGLNTGELFF
abundance: many; d_gene: -; v_gene: TRBV2; j_gene: TRBJ1-1; CDR3nt: TGTGCCAGCAGTCAAAAGGCGAACACTGAAGCTTTCTTT; CDR3aa: CASSQKANTEAFF
abundance: many; d_gene: -; v_gene: TRBV19; j_gene: TRBJ1-1; CDR3nt: TGTGCCAGTAGTCCCGGCCCTGAAGCTTTCTTT; CDR3aa: CASSPGPEAFF
abundance: many; d_gene: -; v_gene: TRBV6-1; j_gene: TRBJ2-7; CDR3nt: TGTGCCAGCAGTGAAGCTTTACAGGTCTACGAGCAGTACTTC; CDR3aa: CASSEALQVYEQYF
abundance: many; d_gene: TRBD1; v_gene: TRBV18; j_gene: TRBJ2-7; CDR3nt: TGTGCCAGCTCCGCCCTGCAGGGGGCGATGGGCTACGAGCAGTACTTC; CDR3aa: CASSALQGAMGYEQYF
abundance: many; d_gene: -; v_gene: TRBV6-2/TRBV6-3; j_gene: TRBJ1-5; CDR3nt: TGTGCCAGCGATCGGGGATCTAGCAATCAGCCCCAGCATTTT; CDR3aa: CASDRGSSNQPQHF
abundance: many; d_gene: -; v_gene: TRBV12-3/TRBV12-4; j_gene: TRBJ1-1; CDR3nt: TGTGCCAGCAGTTTTCCGATACAGTGGATGAACACTGAAGCTTTCTTT; CDR3aa: CASSFPIQWMNTEAFF
abundance: few; d_gene: -; v_gene: TRBV14; j_gene: TRBJ1-1; CDR3nt: TGTGCCAGCAGCGCCCGCAGGGGATCAAACACTGAAGCTTTCTTT; CDR3aa: CASSARRGSNTEAFF
abundance: many; d_gene: -; v_gene: TRBV12-5; j_gene: TRBJ1-2; CDR3nt: TGTGCTAGTGATGGGTCCGGAGACTATGGCTACACCTTC; CDR3aa: CASDGSGDYGYTF